This TCR beta chain was obtained from a study of blood T cells in healthy people across ages. Overall study: Per every two T cells, about one barcoded beta molecule was captured by template switching. Study-level results: Whereas aged donors had fewer naive CD4+ cells, long-lived donors had more of them and higher diversity.

Concerning this clonotype: Its antigen is unidentified.

Through a sample-barcoded 5' primer and a J-beta primer mix, a second PCR was run for roughly 7 to 12 cycles. A single record per CDR3 protein comes from TCRdb applying MiXCR to the 5' RACE reads. This table holds 650,000 to 1,000,000 distinct CDR3 sequences, about 37% found once. The CDR3 has 16 residues. Trimming stripped 2 bases from V and 7 bases from J, with 21 bases between. Per germline, CDR1 LNHNV and CDR2 YYDKDF (reference sequence). Donor samples were obtained from healthy Caucasian individuals from Russia, aged about 6 to 95. The chain combines TRBV15 with TRBJ2-7, with D perhaps matching TRBD2 (6 bases). Sequencing was done on a sample of blood. This sequence was found in a man between 18 and 29 years old in good health. The CDR3 loop reads CATSRQLATTYNEQYF. The DNA for the CDR3 is TGTGCCACCAGCAGACAACTAGCCACTACCTACAATGAGCAGTACTTC. Using reference TRBV15 and TRBJ2-7 for the parts outside the CDR3, the full variable domain is DAMVIQNPRYQVTQFGKPVTLSCSQTLNHNVMYWYQQKSSQAPKLLFHYYDKDFNNEADTPDNFQSRRPNTSFCFLDIRSPGLGDTAMYLCATSRQLATTYNEQYFGPGTRLTVT.